This T cell receptor (beta chain) was sequenced in a study of regulatory T cells in long-lasting Graves disease. Arm-PCR of CDR3 regions and iRepertoire HTBI primers were the basis on which TCR beta libraries were built. TCRdb independently ran MiXCR on the multiplex PCR reads; one entry per CDR3 protein. The sample lists a few hundred thousand distinct CDR3 sequences, 23% occurring once. Time point in this sample: persistent/refractory GD, antithyroid drugs over 5 years with positive TRAb. Generation of the TCR library employed RNA extracted from PBMCs. CDR1 is LNHDA and CDR2 is SQIVND in the germline V gene (reference sequence). The CDR3 runs to 15 residues. V was clipped by 9 bases and J by 5 bases, with 20 bases between them.

This material consisted of peripheral blood mononuclear cells (PBMCs), taken when the disease was refractory, from a patient treated with antithyroid drugs. The TCR comes from a female donor with Graves disease. V usage is TRBV19 and J usage is TRBJ1-5, with no clear D. The CDR3 coding sequence is TGTGCCAGCAATCCGTTCGCGAATTTTGATCAGCCCCAGCATTTT. This sequence encodes CASNPFANFDQPQHF.